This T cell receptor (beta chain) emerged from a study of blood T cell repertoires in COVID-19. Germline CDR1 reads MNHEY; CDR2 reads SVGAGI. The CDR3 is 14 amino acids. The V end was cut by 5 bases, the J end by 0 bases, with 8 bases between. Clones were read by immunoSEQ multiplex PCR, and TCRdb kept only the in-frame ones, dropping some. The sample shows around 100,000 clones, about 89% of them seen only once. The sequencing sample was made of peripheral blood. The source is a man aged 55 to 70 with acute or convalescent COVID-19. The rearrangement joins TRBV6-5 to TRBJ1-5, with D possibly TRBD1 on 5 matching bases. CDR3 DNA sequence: TGTGCCAGCAGTCAGGGTCGTAGCAATCAGCCCCAGCATTTT. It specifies CASSQGRSNQPQHF.